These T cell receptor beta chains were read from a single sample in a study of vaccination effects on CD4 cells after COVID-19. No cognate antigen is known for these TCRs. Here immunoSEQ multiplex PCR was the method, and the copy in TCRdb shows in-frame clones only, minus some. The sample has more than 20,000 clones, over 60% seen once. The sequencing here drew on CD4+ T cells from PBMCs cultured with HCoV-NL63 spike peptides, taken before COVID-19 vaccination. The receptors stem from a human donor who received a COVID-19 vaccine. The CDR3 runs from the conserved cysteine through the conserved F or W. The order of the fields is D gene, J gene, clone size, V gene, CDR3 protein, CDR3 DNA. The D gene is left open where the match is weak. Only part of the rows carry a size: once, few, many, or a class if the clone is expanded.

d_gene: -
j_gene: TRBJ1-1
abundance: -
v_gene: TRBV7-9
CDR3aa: CASSHQGFPIMNTEAFF
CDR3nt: TGTGCCAGCAGCCATCAGGGGTTCCCTATTATGAACACTGAAGCTTTCTTT

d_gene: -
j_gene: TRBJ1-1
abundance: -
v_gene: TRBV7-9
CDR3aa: CASSRDISNTEAFF
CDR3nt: TGTGCCAGCAGCCGCGACATATCGAACACTGAAGCTTTCTTT

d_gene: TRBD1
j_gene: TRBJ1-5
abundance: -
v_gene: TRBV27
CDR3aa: CASSSWTGRPPPHSNQPQHF
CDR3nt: TGTGCCAGCAGTAGCTGGACAGGGAGGCCGCCGCCCCATAGCAATCAGCCCCAGCATTTT

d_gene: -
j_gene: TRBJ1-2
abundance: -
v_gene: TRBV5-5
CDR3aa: CASSLEQTLNYGYTF
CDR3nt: TGTGCCAGCAGCTTGGAACAGACCCTTAACTATGGCTACACCTTC

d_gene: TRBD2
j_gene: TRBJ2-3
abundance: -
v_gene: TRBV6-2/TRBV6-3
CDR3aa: CASSYGTLAGDRTDTQYF
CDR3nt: TGTGCCAGCAGTTACGGGACATTAGCGGGGGATCGCACAGATACGCAGTATTTT

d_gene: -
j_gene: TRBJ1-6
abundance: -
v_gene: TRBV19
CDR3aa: CASSIFRDSPLHF
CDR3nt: TGTGCCAGTAGTATTTTCAGGGATTCACCCCTCCACTTT

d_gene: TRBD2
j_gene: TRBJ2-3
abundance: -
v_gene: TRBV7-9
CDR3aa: CASSLDLAGADTQYF
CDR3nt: TGTGCCAGCAGCTTAGACCTAGCGGGGGCAGATACGCAGTATTTT

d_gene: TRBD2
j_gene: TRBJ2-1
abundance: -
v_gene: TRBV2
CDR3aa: CASRSGTSGGAREQFF
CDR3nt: TGTGCCAGCAGGAGTGGGACTAGCGGGGGGGCCCGTGAGCAGTTCTTC

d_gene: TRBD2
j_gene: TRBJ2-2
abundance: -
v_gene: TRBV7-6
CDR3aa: CASSRLAGEIGELFF
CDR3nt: TGTGCCAGCAGCCGACTAGCGGGAGAGATCGGGGAGCTGTTTTTT

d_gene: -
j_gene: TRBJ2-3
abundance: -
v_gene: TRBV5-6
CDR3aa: CASSPPPGTDTQYF
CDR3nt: TGTGCCAGCAGCCCCCCCCCAGGCACAGATACGCAGTATTTT

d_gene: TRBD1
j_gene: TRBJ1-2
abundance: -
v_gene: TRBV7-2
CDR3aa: CASSLGPGQGYGYTF
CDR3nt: TGTGCCAGCAGCTTAGGACCGGGACAGGGTTACGGCTACACCTTC

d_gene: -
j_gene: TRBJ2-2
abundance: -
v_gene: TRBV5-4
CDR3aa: CASSPGTRGTRSGELFF
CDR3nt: TGTGCCAGCAGCCCCGGAACCAGGGGCACAAGGTCCGGGGAGCTGTTTTTT

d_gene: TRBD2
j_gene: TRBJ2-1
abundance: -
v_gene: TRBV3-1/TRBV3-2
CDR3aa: CASSKAGSGNNEQFF
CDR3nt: TGTGCCAGCAGCAAAGCAGGTAGCGGGAACAATGAGCAGTTCTTC

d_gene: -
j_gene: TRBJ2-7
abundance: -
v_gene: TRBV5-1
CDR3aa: CASSWKEGREQYF
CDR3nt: TGCGCCAGCAGCTGGAAGGAGGGTCGCGAGCAGTACTTC

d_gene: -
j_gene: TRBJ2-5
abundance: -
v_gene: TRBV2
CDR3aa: CASSAYLETQYF
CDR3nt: TGTGCCAGCAGTGCCTATTTAGAGACCCAGTACTTC

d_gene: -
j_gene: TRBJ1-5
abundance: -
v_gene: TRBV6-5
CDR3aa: CASILRGDSNQPQHF
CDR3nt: TGTGCCAGCATACTTAGGGGGGATAGCAATCAGCCCCAGCATTTT

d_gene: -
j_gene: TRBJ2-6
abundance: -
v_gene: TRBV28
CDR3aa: CASSLGGPLSGANVLTF
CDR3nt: TGTGCCAGCAGTTTAGGGGGTCCCCTCTCTGGGGCCAACGTCCTGACTTTC

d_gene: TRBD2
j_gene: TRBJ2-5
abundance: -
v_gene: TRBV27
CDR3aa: CASSSGLAGQETQYF
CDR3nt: TGTGCCAGCAGTTCGGGACTAGCGGGACAAGAGACCCAGTACTTC

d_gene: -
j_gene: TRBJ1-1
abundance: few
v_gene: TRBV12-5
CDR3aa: CASGSVTNTEAFF
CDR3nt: TGTGCTAGTGGCTCGGTCACGAACACTGAAGCTTTCTTT

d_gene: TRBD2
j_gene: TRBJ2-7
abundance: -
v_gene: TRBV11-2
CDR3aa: CASSPGGTSGSKEQYF
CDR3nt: TGTGCCAGCAGCCCCGGCGGGACTAGCGGGAGTAAGGAGCAGTACTTC

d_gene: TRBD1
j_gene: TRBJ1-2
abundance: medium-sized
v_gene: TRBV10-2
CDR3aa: CASSDPTGDGYTF
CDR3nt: TGCGCCAGCAGTGACCCGACAGGGGACGGCTACACCTTC

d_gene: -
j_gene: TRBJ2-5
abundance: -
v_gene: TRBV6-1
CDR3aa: CASSVSRARSQETQYF
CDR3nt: TGTGCCAGCAGTGTAAGTCGTGCCAGGTCCCAAGAGACCCAGTACTTC

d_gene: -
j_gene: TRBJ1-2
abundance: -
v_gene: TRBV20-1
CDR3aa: CSASSSQNRYTF
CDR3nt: TGCAGTGCTAGTAGCTCACAGAATCGCTACACCTTC

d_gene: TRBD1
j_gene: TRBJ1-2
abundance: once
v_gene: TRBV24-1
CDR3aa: CATSDPGQGLDGYTF
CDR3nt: TGTGCCACCAGTGACCCGGGACAGGGATTGGATGGCTACACCTTC

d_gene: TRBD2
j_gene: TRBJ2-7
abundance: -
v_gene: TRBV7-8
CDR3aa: CASSPQRGGRREQYF
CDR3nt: TGTGCCAGCAGCCCCCAGCGGGGGGGGCGTCGGGAGCAGTACTTC

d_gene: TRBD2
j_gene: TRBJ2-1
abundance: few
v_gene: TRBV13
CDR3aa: CASSPTLAGGLGEQFF
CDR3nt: TGTGCCAGCAGCCCAACTCTAGCGGGAGGGCTTGGTGAGCAGTTCTTC

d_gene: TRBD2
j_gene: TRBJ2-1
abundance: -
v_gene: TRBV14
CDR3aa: CASSQRLAGGNEQFF
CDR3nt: TGTGCCAGCAGCCAGAGACTAGCGGGGGGCAATGAGCAGTTCTTC

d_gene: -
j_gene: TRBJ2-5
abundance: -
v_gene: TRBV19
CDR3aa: CASSRISGPKETQYF
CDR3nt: TGTGCCAGTAGTAGGATTAGCGGCCCGAAGGAGACCCAGTACTTC

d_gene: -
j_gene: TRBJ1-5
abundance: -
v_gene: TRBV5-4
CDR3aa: CASSLDAGDQPQHF
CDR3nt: TGTGCCAGCAGCTTGGACGCGGGAGATCAGCCCCAGCATTTT

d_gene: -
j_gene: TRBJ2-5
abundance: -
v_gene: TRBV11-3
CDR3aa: CASSHNGYRGANLVETQYF
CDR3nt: TGTGCCAGCAGCCACAACGGTTATCGGGGGGCGAACTTGGTAGAGACCCAGTACTTC

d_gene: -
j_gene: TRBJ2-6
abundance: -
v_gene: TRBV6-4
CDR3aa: CASSRDSGANVLTF
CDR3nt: TGTGCCAGCAGCCGGGACTCTGGGGCCAACGTCCTGACTTTC

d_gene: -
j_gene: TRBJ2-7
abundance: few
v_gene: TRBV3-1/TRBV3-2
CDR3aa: CASSLQGPYEQYF
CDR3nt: TGTGCCAGCAGCCTACAGGGCCCCTACGAGCAGTACTTC

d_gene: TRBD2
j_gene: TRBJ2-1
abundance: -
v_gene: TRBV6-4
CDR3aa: CASSVRTSGDYNEQFF
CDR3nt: TGTGCCAGCAGTGTCCGGACTAGCGGTGACTACAATGAGCAGTTCTTC

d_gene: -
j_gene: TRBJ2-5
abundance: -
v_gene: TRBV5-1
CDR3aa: CASSSGWGETQYF
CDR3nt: TGCGCCAGCAGCTCGGGATGGGGAGAGACCCAGTACTTC

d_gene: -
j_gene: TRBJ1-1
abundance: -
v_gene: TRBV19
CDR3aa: CASNIAGRLNTEAFF
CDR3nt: TGTGCCAGTAATATAGCCGGGAGATTGAACACTGAAGCTTTCTTT

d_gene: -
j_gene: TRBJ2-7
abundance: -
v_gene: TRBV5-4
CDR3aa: CASSSSDRIYEQYF
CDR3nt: TGTGCCAGCAGCTCCTCCGACAGGATCTACGAGCAGTACTTC

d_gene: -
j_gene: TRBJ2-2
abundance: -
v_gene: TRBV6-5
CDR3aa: CASLGTPAAGELFF
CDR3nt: TGTGCCAGCCTCGGGACACCGGCTGCCGGGGAGCTGTTTTTT

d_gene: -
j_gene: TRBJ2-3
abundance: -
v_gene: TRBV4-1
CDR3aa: CASSHVGRVTDTQYF
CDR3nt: TGCGCCAGCAGCCACGTCGGACGGGTCACAGATACGCAGTATTTT

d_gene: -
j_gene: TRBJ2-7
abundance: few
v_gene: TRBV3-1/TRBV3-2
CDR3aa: CASSNGVGRVYF
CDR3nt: TGTGCCAGCAGCAACGGGGTCGGTCGAGTGTACTTC

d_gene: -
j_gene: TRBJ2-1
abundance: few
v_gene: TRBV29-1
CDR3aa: CSVGNWGGNEQFF
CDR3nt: TGCAGCGTGGGGAATTGGGGTGGTAATGAGCAGTTCTTC